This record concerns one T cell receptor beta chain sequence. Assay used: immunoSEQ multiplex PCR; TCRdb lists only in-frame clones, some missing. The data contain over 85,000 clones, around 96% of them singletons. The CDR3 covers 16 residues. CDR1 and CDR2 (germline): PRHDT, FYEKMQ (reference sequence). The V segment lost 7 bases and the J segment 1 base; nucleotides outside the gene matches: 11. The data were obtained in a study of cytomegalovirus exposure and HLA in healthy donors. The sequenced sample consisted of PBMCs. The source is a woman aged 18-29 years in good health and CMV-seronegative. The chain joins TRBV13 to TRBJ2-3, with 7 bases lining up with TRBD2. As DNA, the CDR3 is TGTGCCAGCACCCTCAAGGCGGGGGTGGGCACAGATACGCAGTATTTT. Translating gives CASTLKAGVGTDTQYF. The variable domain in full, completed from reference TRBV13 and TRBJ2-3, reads AAGVIQSPRHLIKEKRETATLKCYPIPRHDTVYWYQQGPGQDPQFLISFYEKMQSDKGSIPDRFSAQQFSDYHSELNMSSLELGDSALYFCASTLKAGVGTDTQYFGPGTRLTVL.